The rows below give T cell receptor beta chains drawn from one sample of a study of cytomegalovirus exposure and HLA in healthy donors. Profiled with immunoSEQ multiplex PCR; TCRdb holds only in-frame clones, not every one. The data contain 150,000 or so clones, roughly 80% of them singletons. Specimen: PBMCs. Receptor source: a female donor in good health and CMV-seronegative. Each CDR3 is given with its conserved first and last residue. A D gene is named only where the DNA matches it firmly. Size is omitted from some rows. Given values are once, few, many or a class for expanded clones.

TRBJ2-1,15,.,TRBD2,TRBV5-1,CASSSQAGVGNEQFF,TGCGCCAGCAGCTCTCAAGCGGGAGTGGGGAATGAGCAGTTCTTC
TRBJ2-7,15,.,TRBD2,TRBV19,CASSIMLAGVYEQYF,TGTGCCAGTAGTATAATGTTAGCGGGGGTCTACGAGCAGTACTTC
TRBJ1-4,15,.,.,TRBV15,CATQFPARGGEKLFF,TGTGCCACCCAATTTCCGGCCAGGGGTGGTGAAAAACTGTTTTTT
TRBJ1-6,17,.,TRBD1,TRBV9,CASSPPEGDRDPYALHF,TGTGCCAGCAGCCCCCCCGAGGGGGACAGGGACCCCTATGCCCTCCACTTT
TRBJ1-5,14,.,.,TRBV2,CASRDSTANQPQHF,TGTGCCAGCAGGGACAGTACAGCCAATCAGCCCCAGCATTTT
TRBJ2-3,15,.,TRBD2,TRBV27,CASSFQAGGTDTQYF,TGTGCCAGCAGTTTTCAAGCGGGGGGCACAGATACGCAGTATTTT
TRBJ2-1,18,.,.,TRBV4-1,CASSQGFVGRPSYNEQFF,TGCGCCAGCAGCCAAGGGTTCGTAGGCAGGCCCTCCTACAATGAGCAGTTCTTC
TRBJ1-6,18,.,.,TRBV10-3,CAISESVEVSSYNSPLHF,TGTGCCATCAGTGAGTCGGTAGAGGTGAGCTCCTATAATTCACCCCTCCACTTT
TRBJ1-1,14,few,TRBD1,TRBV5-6,CASSWTGLNTEAFF,TGTGCCAGCAGCTGGACAGGGCTGAACACTGAAGCTTTCTTT
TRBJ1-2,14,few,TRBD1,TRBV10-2,CASSTGQVVYGYTF,TGCGCCAGCAGCACGGGACAGGTAGTCTATGGCTACACCTTC
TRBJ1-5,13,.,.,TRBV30,CAGGQGGDQPQHF,TGTGCCGGCGGCCAGGGAGGGGATCAGCCCCAGCATTTT